One sample yielded the 26 T cell receptor delta chains listed below, sequenced in a study of gamma-delta T cells after stem cell transplantation. TCRdb redid clone calling on the RT-PCR reads using CATT. The table includes around 2,500 delta-chain clones, less than 4.5% detected once. The sequenced sample was gamma-delta T cells. These receptors were collected from a human donor. It is not recorded whose cells these are; they may come from a transplant donor.

In this sample, this clone is medium-sized. A read error is likely here: a far larger clone is one base away. This chain uses TRDV2 with TRDJ3; 7 bases map to TRDD3. Germline lookup yields CDR1 GEAIGNYY and CDR2 EKD. This CDR3 is 25 amino acids long. The V segment lost 0 bases and the J segment 1 base; nucleotides outside the gene matches: 26. This CDR3 reads CACDTVSGWGTLLRLSSWDTRQMFF. The CDR3 bases are TGTGCCTGTGACACCGTGAGTGGATGGGGGACCCTGCTTCGTTTATCGTCCTGGGACACCCGACAGATGTTTTTC.

By share, this clone counts as large. The chain employs TRDV2 and TRDJ1; 7 bases are a match to TRDD3. The germline V gene encodes CDR1 GEAIGNYY and CDR2 EKD. V shed 2 bases and J 0 bases; nucleotides not matched to a gene: 5. The CDR3 extends over 15 amino acids. The CDR3 sequence is CACDSLGEYTDKLIF. Here the CDR3 DNA reads TGTGCCTGTGACAGCTTGGGGGAATACACCGATAAACTCATCTTT.

This clone was found a few times. A far larger clone is one base from this, pointing to a likely read error. The same CDR3 can be traced to other DNA sequences in this sample. The CDR3 DNA reads TGTGCTCTTGGAGAACTGGGTTTCTTCCTAAGGCCGCCTGGGGGCTGGATGGGAGTAGGTACTTCCTACACCGATAAACTCATCTTT. Translating it yields CALGELGFFLRPPGGWMGVGTSYTDKLIF. The chain couples TRDV1 to TRDJ1; D is tentatively TRDD2 or TRDD3 (7 bases each). This CDR3 has 29 residues. Germline loops: CDR1 TSWWSYY, CDR2 QGS.

The chain uses TRDV2 and TRDJ1; 7 nucleotides line up with TRDD3. Germline V gives CDR1 GEAIGNYY, CDR2 EKD. The CDR3 spans 16 residues. J was trimmed by 3 bases and V by 3 bases; bases with no gene match: 12. The CDR3 bases are TGTGCCTGTGACGCTCTGGGGGGTACTGTTGCCGATAAACTCATCTTT. It is translated as CACDALGGTVADKLIF.

Within the sample, this clone is large. The chain links TRDV2 to TRDJ1; 8 nucleotides agree with TRDD3. The CDR3 is 17 amino acids. The V segment lost 3 bases and the J segment 0 bases; nucleotides outside the gene matches: 11. Germline values: CDR1 GEAIGNYY, CDR2 EKD. DNA for the CDR3: TGTGCCTGTGACTCGCTGGGGGACGTTTCGTACACCGATAAACTCATCTTT. It encodes CACDSLGDVSYTDKLIF.

This clone is deemed medium-sized. This rearrangement joins TRDV1 to TRDJ1, with D perhaps given as TRDD2 or TRDD3 (6 bases each). Germline loops: CDR1 TSWWSYY, CDR2 QGS. The CDR3 has 20 residues. The V and J ends lost 5 bases and 6 bases respectively, with 34 bases between them. The CDR3 nucleotides read TGTGCTCTTGGGCCCCTTACCCTGGCCTTCCCCCTGGGGATGGCCCATAAACTCATCTTT. It codes for CALGPLTLAFPLGMAHKLIF.

As concerns this clone: This may stem from a read error, because a much larger clone lies one nucleotide away. Distinct nucleotide sequences in the sample also encode this CDR3. The chain joins TRDV2 to TRDJ3; 7 bases map to TRDD3. The CDR3 sequence is 19 residues long. The germline gives CDR1 GEAIGNYY, CDR2 EKD. The CDR3, as DNA: TGTGCCTGTGACGGGGGGGATTCCAATCCCTCCTGGGACACCCGGCAGATGTTTTTC. Translation: CACDGGDSNPSWDTRQMFF.

This clone has only a few counts. A much larger clone sits a single nucleotide away, making a read error possible. Other DNA sequences in the sample encode the same CDR3. J is TRDJ1 and V is TRDV1, with D uncertain. Germline-derived CDR1 and CDR2 are TSWWSYY and QGS. This CDR3 region has 22 residues. Deletions cut 1 base from V and 0 bases from J, with 30 bases between. The CDR3 region has the DNA TGTGCTCTTGGGGAACCTCCCCCACCTCTTCTTCTTTGGCCATCGTACACCGATAAACTCATCTTT. Its translation: CALGEPPPPLLLWPSYTDKLIF.

This clone was detected only a few times. The protein given by TCRdb reflects a much larger clone and differs at residue 11 from this DNA's translation, likely from a read error; the protein shown is the DNA's translation. The chain combines TRDV2 with TRDJ3; no definite D call. The CDR3 sequence is 18 residues long. Germline loops: CDR1 GEAIGNYY, CDR2 EKD. The CDR3 sequence: CACDTAGLSSRDTRQMFF. The CDR3 DNA reads TGTGCCTGTGACACCGCTGGCCTGAGCTCCAGGGACACCCGACAGATGTTTTTC.

This clone is medium-sized in the sample. The sample contains more than one DNA sequence encoding this CDR3. The chain recombines TRDV2 with TRDJ1; 11 bases map to TRDD3. V shed 1 base and J 0 bases; nucleotides not matched to a gene: 9. The CDR3 contains 18 residues. The germline CDR1 and CDR2 sequences are GEAIGNYY and EKD. The CDR3 protein is CACDTLLGDTLYTDKLIF. As DNA, the CDR3 is TGTGCCTGTGACACTCTGCTGGGGGATACCCTGTACACCGATAAACTCATCTTT.

Notes on this clone: A far more abundant clone sits one base away, making this likely a read error. The chain employs TRDV2 and TRDJ1; D is perhaps TRDD3 (5 bases). CDR1 and CDR2 from the germline V gene are GEAIGNYY and EKD. This CDR3 comprises 17 residues. Trimming removed 3 bases at V and 2 bases at J, with 21 bases between. The CDR3 spells CACDALGHTRRTDKLIF. CDR3 sequence (DNA): TGTGCCTGTGACGCTCTGGGACATACCCGACGGACCGATAAACTCATCTTT.

By share, this clone counts as medium-sized. The sample holds other DNA sequences that translate to the same CDR3. The genes are TRDV2 and TRDJ1, with 11 nucleotides matching TRDD3. J lost 3 bases, V lost 4 bases, and 9 bases had no gene match. The CDR3 has 16 amino acids. The germline V gene encodes CDR1 GEAIGNYY and CDR2 EKD. CDR3 region: CACERLGDIPPDKLIF. The CDR3 region has the DNA TGTGCCTGTGAGCGACTGGGGGATATCCCTCCCGATAAACTCATCTTT.

CDR3 bases: TGTGCCTCCTGGGGGATACTTTACACCGATAAACTCATCTTT. Protein product: CASWGILYTDKLIF. This chain joins TRDV3 and TRDJ1; 11 bases are a match to TRDD3. V was pared by 4 bases and J by 0 bases, with 4 bases of the junction left unmatched. There are 14 residues in the CDR3. Germline CDR1 is TVYSNPD and CDR2 is GDNSRS (reference sequence).

In the case of this clone: The protein in this entry is translated from the DNA; at residue 13 it differs from the protein listed in TCRdb. The chain couples TRDV2 to TRDJ1; 10 bases agree with TRDD3. The CDR3 is 16 residues long. Per germline, CDR1 GEAIGNYY and CDR2 EKD. The CDR3 DNA sequence: TGTGCCTGTGACACGGTGGGGGATACTGAGACCGATAGACTCATCTTT. Its protein product is CACDTVGDTETDRLIF.

This clone is labeled medium-sized. A much larger clone lies a single base off, so this may be a read error. V and J are TRDV2 and TRDJ1; 13 bases map to TRDD3. Germline V gene lookup returns CDR1 GEAIGNYY and CDR2 EKD. The V gene end was trimmed by 4 bases and the J gene end by 2 bases; junction bases not matched to a gene: 9. This CDR3 spans 17 amino acids. Written as DNA, the CDR3 is TGTGCCTGTGATTCCCTTACTGGGGGATACGGGACCGATAAACTCATCTTT. It translates to CACDSLTGGYGTDKLIF.

This clone was observed a handful of times. A much larger clone sits a single nucleotide away, making a read error possible. The gene calls are TRDV2 and TRDJ3; 12 nucleotides line up with TRDD3. Germline V gives CDR1 GEAIGNYY, CDR2 EKD. This CDR3 comprises 20 residues. Here the CDR3 reads CACDTPLGDTKSWNTRQMFF. The CDR3 DNA reads as TGTGCCTGTGACACACCACTGGGGGATACTAAATCCTGGAACACCCGACAGATGTTTTTC.

This clone was observed a handful of times. A read error likely explains this, since a far larger clone differs by one base. Other DNA sequences from this sample encode an identical CDR3 as well. V and J are TRDV2 and TRDJ1, with 9 bases fitting TRDD3. Germline CDR1 GEAIGNYY, CDR2 EKD. V shed 2 bases, J shed 1 base, and the junction held 10 bases outside the gene matches. This CDR3 is 17 amino acids long. CDR3 protein: CACDKLGDLGLTDKLIF. As DNA, the CDR3 is TGTGCCTGTGACAAACTGGGGGACTTGGGTCTCACCGATAAACTCATCTTT.

This clone is medium-sized (0.01 to 0.1%) within its sample. The chain carries TRDV2 and TRDJ1; D is possibly TRDD3 (5 bases). Germline V gene sequence: CDR1 GEAIGNYY, CDR2 EKD. Deletions cut 3 bases from V and 0 bases from J, with 16 bases between. The CDR3 totals 16 residues. The CDR3 DNA sequence: TGTGCCTGTGACGGGGTTGGGGTTGATTACACCGATAAACTCATCTTT. This encodes CACDGVGVDYTDKLIF.

This clone is medium-sized. This sequence joins TRDV2 and TRDJ1; 10 nucleotides align to TRDD3. The CDR3 has 15 amino acids. V lost 4 bases to trimming and J lost 0 bases; unmatched junction nucleotides: 4. CDR1 and CDR2 (germline): GEAIGNYY, EKD. CDR3 loop: CACDILGDDTDKLIF. CDR3 in DNA: TGTGCCTGTGATATACTGGGGGATGACACCGATAAACTCATCTTT.

This clone was seen more than once but under ten times. The likely explanation is a read error, given a far larger clone one base away. The chain couples TRAV29/DV5 to TRDJ1, with 9 nucleotides matching TRDD3. Germline V gene data show CDR1 as NSMFDY and CDR2 as ISSIKDK. This CDR3 comprises 23 residues. The CDR3 region is CAVSVASYPLGDGGFFNTDKLIF. In DNA, the CDR3 is TGTGCAGTAAGCGTGGCTTCCTATCCCCTGGGGGATGGCGGTTTCTTTAACACCGATAAACTCATCTTT. Supplemented by reference TRAV29/DV5 and TRDJ1, the full variable domain reads DQQVKQNSPSLSVQEGRISILNCDYTNSMFDYFLWYKKYPAEGPTFLISISSIKDKNEDGRFTVFLNKSAKHLSLHIVPSQPGDSAVYFCAVSVASYPLGDGGFFNTDKLIFGKGTRVTVEP.

Concerning this clone: This DNA's translation differs at residue 8 from TCRdb's protein, which comes from a much larger clone; a read error is likely, and the protein shown is translated from the DNA. This chain joins TRDV2 and TRDJ1; 7 bases agree with TRDD3. Germline CDR1 is GEAIGNYY and CDR2 is EKD. There are 15 residues in the CDR3. V was pared by 6 bases and J by 4 bases, with 13 bases of the junction left unmatched. Written as DNA, the CDR3 is TGTGCCTGTCTAAATTTACTGGGGAACCGCGATAAACTCATCTTT. This translates into CACLNLLGNRDKLIF.

This clone is judged medium-sized (0.01 to 0.1%). V is TRDV2 and J is TRDJ3; 7 bases map to TRDD3. The CDR3 covers 18 residues. The germline V gene encodes CDR1 GEAIGNYY and CDR2 EKD. The J segment lost 2 bases and the V segment lost 0 bases, leaving 6 bases of the junction unmatched. CDR3 nucleotide sequence: TGTGCCTGTGACACCGCTGGGGGGCTCGCCTGGGACACCCGACAGATGTTTTTC. Residues: CACDTAGGLAWDTRQMFF.

In its sample, this clone is medium-sized (0.01 to 0.1%). This sequence may be a read error, since a much larger clone differs from it by one base. The sample holds other DNA sequences that translate to the same CDR3. The rearrangement uses TRDV2 and TRDJ1, with D maybe TRDD3 (5 bases). CDR1 is GEAIGNYY, CDR2 EKD, per germline. The CDR3 spans 17 residues. The DNA for the CDR3 is TGTGCCTGTGACACTCTGGGACATACCCGACGGACCGATAAGCTCATCTTT. Translation gives CACDTLGHTRRTDKLIF.

In its sample, this clone ranks as medium-sized (0.01 to 0.1%). This chain connects TRDV2 to TRDJ3, with 11 bases fitting TRDD3. V gave up 2 bases and J gave up 2 bases; unmatched junction bases: 4. The CDR3 is made up of 18 amino acids. Germline CDR1 reads GEAIGNYY; CDR2 reads EKD. CDR3 DNA: TGTGCCTGTGACAAAATACTGGGGGATACCTGGGACACCCGACAGATGTTTTTC. As protein: CACDKILGDTWDTRQMFF.

In its sample, this clone ranks as medium-sized. This specimen includes other DNA sequences encoding the same CDR3. The rearrangement links TRDV1 to TRDJ1, with 10 bases lining up with TRDD3. The CDR3 totals 21 residues. Germline CDR1 reads TSWWSYY; CDR2 reads QGS. V was pared by 0 bases and J by 0 bases, with 16 bases of the junction left unmatched. The CDR3 coding sequence is TGTGCTCTTGGGGAACTTCCTGGATGGGGGATACTTGGTCCCTACACCGATAAACTCATCTTT. This sequence encodes CALGELPGWGILGPYTDKLIF.

By share, this clone ranks as medium-sized (0.01 to 0.1%). V and J are TRDV1 and TRDJ1, with 7 bases identical to TRDD3. V lost 5 bases to trimming and J lost 0 bases; unmatched junction nucleotides: 15. The CDR3 length is 18 residues. The germline V gene encodes CDR1 TSWWSYY and CDR2 QGS. The CDR3 DNA reads as TGTGCTCTTGGGAAGGGATACTACCGTAGGGAGTACACCGATAAACTCATCTTT. Its translation: CALGKGYYRREYTDKLIF.